A single T cell receptor (beta chain) is shown here with its context. Antigen unknown. The data were taken from a study of T cells in Graves' hyperthyroidism and ophthalmopathy. Overall study context: Once the initial diagnosis was made, peripheral blood was obtained before any treatment. Study-wide points: By a 13 V-J model, ophthalmopathy was set apart from stable hyperthyroidism. In the blood, most expanded thyroid clonotypes above 0.001 appeared as well. The model's output predicted ophthalmopathy at a median of roughly 6.9 months prior to onset.

The J segment lost 6 bases and the V segment lost 6 bases, leaving 4 bases of the junction unmatched. CDR3 length equals 14 residues. Germline V CDR1 and CDR2: SNHLY, FYNNEI. From RNA transcripts, TCR beta CDR3 regions were amplified. First-round RT-PCR targeting the TCR CDR3 was performed with the HTBI primer set. TCRdb fed the multiplex PCR reads into MiXCR, producing one record per CDR3 protein. The sample includes 550,000 to 800,000 distinct CDR3 sequences, around 17% seen only once; the top ten take around 7.7%. This TCR came from a man younger than 30 with Graves' hyperthyroidism. The V call is TRBV2, the J call TRBJ1-6; 8 bases agree with TRBD1. What was sequenced was blood. Written as DNA, the CDR3 is TGTGCCAGCAGCCCGACAGGGGCTAATTCACCCCTCCACTTT. Its protein is CASSPTGANSPLHF. Based on the CDR3 plus reference TRBV2 and TRBJ1-6, the full variable domain is EPEVTQTPSHQVTQMGQEVILRCVPISNHLYFYWYRQILGQKVEFLVSFYNNEISEKSEIFDDQFSVERPDGSNFTLKIRSTKLEDSAMYFCASSPTGANSPLHFGNGTRLTVT.